A selection of T cell receptor beta chains follows, all from one sample in a study of T cells after posttransplantation cyclophosphamide. Clones were read by immunoSEQ multiplex PCR, and TCRdb kept only the in-frame ones, dropping some. Altogether 15,000 to 20,000 clones are present, roughly 84% being singletons, with the ten largest covering around 3.8%. This sample comprised PBMCs, obtained after an allogeneic stem cell transplant with a calcineurin inhibitor and methotrexate. These receptors were taken from a male patient aged 50 to 59 who received an allogeneic stem cell transplant from an unrelated donor, was CMV-positive, and had chronic GVHD only. Some T cells may possibly be graft donor cells. The CDR3 runs from the conserved cysteine through the conserved F or W. D genes are given only for firm matches. A row's size may be missing; if present it is once, few, many or a size class.

size	D	V	CDR3
NA	NA	TRBV21-1	CASSNHRDGLAKNIQYF
NA	TRBD1	TRBV18	CASSGQVSTDTQYF
NA	TRBD1	TRBV6-1	CASKQGAWETQYF
NA	TRBD1	TRBV7-8	CASSSPIDRANQPQHF
few	NA	TRBV7-2	CASSSKHNEQFF
NA	TRBD2	TRBV7-2	CASSLGAGGSSGANVLTF
few	TRBD1	TRBV19	CASRRDRADYGYTF
NA	TRBD1	TRBV6-6	CASSSHGQGTYEQYF
NA	NA	TRBV28	CASSFPPEQYF
NA	TRBD2	TRBV29-1	CSVPVIAGLTDTQYF
NA	NA	TRBV11-3	CASRWANEQFF
NA	TRBD1	TRBV4-3	CASSQETGQGGNTIYF
once	NA	TRBV5-1	CASSLRGYTEAFF
NA	NA	TRBV5-1	CASSLNAGLNTGELFF
NA	NA	TRBV5-1	CASTPAGDDGYTF
NA	NA	TRBV10-3	CAISESPQDYGYTF
NA	NA	TRBV7-9	CASSHDRLNTEAFF
few	NA	TRBV10-3	CAISLDSPGANVLTF
NA	NA	TRBV5-4	CASSLPGSREKLFF
NA	TRBD2	TRBV5-4	CASSFTREAGEQYF
NA	TRBD2	TRBV11-3	CASSLGEGAGSNTGELFF
NA	TRBD2	TRBV19	CASSIGGGSGGTYEQYF
NA	NA	TRBV7-2	CASILAPSSYEQYF
NA	NA	TRBV7-7	CASSLIGERNEQFF
NA	TRBD1	TRBV7-2	CASSFEGTGYGYTF
NA	NA	TRBV7-9	CASSLSSLPGADTQYF
NA	NA	TRBV5-1	CASSPDRVEQYF
NA	TRBD2	TRBV7-3	CASSPGLAVNEQFF
once	NA	TRBV4-1	CASRKQGAFTDTQYF
NA	TRBD1	TRBV14	CASSLTDRGPYEQYF
NA	TRBD1	TRBV7-3	CASSSTGGDYYGYTF
NA	NA	TRBV27	CASSTIRDTNYGYTF
NA	NA	TRBV7-9	CASSRLAGYENTEAFF
NA	NA	TRBV27	CASSILGNAAYEQYF